This T cell receptor (beta chain) was retrieved from a study of early T cells in non-severe SARS-CoV-2 infection. Turning to the study itself: The chains were unpaired, and the sequenced material was bulk RNA from unsorted whole blood.

cDNA molecules, individually, were tagged with unique molecular identifiers. TCRdb fed the 5' RACE reads into MiXCR, producing one record per CDR3 protein. The data show about 42,000 distinct CDR3 sequences, approximately 7.1% seen once. This CDR3 has 14 residues. V gave up 1 base and J gave up 3 bases, with 7 bases separating them. The germline V gene encodes CDR1 SNHLY and CDR2 FYNNEI. The sample comprised whole blood. This receptor was obtained from an adult who was a healthcare worker with PCR-confirmed SARS-CoV-2 infection or an uninfected control (not recorded which). The chain couples TRBV2 to TRBJ1-3; D is unresolved. The CDR3 reads CASSEGKGGNTIYF. For the CDR3, the DNA is TGTGCCAGCAGTGAAGGAAAGGGTGGAAACACCATATATTTT.